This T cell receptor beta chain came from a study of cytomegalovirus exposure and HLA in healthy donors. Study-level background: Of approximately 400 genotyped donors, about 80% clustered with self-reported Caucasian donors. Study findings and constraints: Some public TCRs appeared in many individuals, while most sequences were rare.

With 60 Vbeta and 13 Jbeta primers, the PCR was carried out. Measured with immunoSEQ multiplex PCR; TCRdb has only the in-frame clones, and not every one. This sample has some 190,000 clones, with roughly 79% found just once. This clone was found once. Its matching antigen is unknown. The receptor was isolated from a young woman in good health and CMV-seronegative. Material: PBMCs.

CDR3 in amino acids: CASSYNRGPYQGGNSPLHF. DNA for the CDR3: TGTGCCAGCAGCTACAACAGGGGGCCGTATCAGGGGGGTAATTCACCCCTCCACTTT. This chain connects TRBV11-1 to TRBJ1-6; TRBD1 matches 9 bases. The V segment lost 4 bases and the J segment 6 bases; nucleotides outside the gene matches: 16. Germline-derived CDR1 and CDR2 are SGHAT and FQDESV (reference sequence). This CDR3 region has 19 residues.